One and the same sample provided the 17 T cell receptor beta chains below, sequenced in a study of blood T cell repertoires in COVID-19. Here immunoSEQ multiplex PCR was the method, and the copy in TCRdb shows in-frame clones only, minus some. Of around 260,000 clones in the sample, just over 85% were seen once. The sample taken for sequencing was peripheral blood. The receptors were sampled from a woman younger than 45 with active or convalescent COVID-19.

This chain joins TRBV4-3 and TRBJ1-1; D possibly corresponds to TRBD1 (5 bases). CDR1 and CDR2 from the germline V gene are LGHNA and YSLEER. The V and J ends lost 4 bases and 1 base respectively, with 7 bases between them. The CDR3 spans 13 residues. The CDR3 is CASSLQENTEAFF. CDR3 coding DNA: TGCGCCAGCAGCCTACAGGAGAACACTGAAGCTTTCTTT.

A few counts support this clone. The chain combines TRBV7-8 with TRBJ1-2; a weak D match, TRBD1 (5 bases). Germline V gene data show CDR1 as SGHVS and CDR2 as FQNEAQ. Trimming pared 0 bases from V and 2 bases from J, leaving 13 bases between. The CDR3 runs 16 residues. CDR3 protein: CASSLAWGPNNYGYTF. The DNA of the CDR3 is TGTGCCAGCAGCTTAGCTTGGGGCCCGAACAACTATGGCTACACCTTC.

The chain recombines TRBV4-3 with TRBJ1-2; 8 nucleotides align to TRBD1. The CDR3 runs 15 residues. Germline CDR1 is LGHNA and CDR2 is YSLEER. V lost 4 bases to trimming and J lost 4 bases; unmatched junction nucleotides: 8. This CDR3 reads CASSPGQGNTYGYTF. CDR3 coding DNA: TGCGCCAGCAGCCCCGGACAGGGCAACACCTATGGCTACACCTTC.

This chain links TRBV6-1 with TRBJ2-3; 11 bases agree with TRBD1. Germline loops: CDR1 MNHNS, CDR2 SASEGT. This CDR3 has 16 amino acids. With 4 bases clipped from V and 5 bases from J, the junction kept 8 bases outside the gene matches. The CDR3 sequence: CASSGRAGTGGDTQYF. Written as DNA, the CDR3 is TGTGCCAGCAGTGGGAGAGCCGGGACAGGGGGAGATACGCAGTATTTT.

V gene TRBV9 combines with J gene TRBJ2-7; D may be TRBD2 (6 bases). Germline V gives CDR1 SGDLS, CDR2 YYNGEE. V was cut by 0 bases and J by 6 bases, with 22 bases left in between. This CDR3 region has 17 residues. The chain's CDR3 is CASSVDPGLALRSEQYF. CDR3 nucleotide sequence: TGTGCCAGCAGCGTAGACCCGGGGCTAGCGTTACGTAGCGAGCAGTACTTC.

The chain recombines TRBV5-4 with TRBJ2-5; 8 bases are a match to TRBD1. J lost 5 bases, V lost 4 bases, and 7 bases had no gene match. The CDR3 loop spans 14 amino acids. Germline CDR1 SGHNT, CDR2 YYREEE (reference sequence). The CDR3 loop is CASSTMDRAETQYF. The CDR3 region has the DNA TGTGCCAGCAGCACCATGGACAGGGCTGAGACCCAGTACTTC. Full variable domain (rest looked up from reference TRBV5-4 and TRBJ2-5): ETGVTQSPTHLIKTRGQQVTLRCSSQSGHNTVSWYQQALGQGPQFIFQYYREEENGRGNFPPRFSGLQFPNYSSELNVNALELDDSALYLCASSTMDRAETQYFGPGTRLLVL.

This sequence joins TRBV7-2 and TRBJ1-4; weak D call: TRBD1 (5 bases). Deletions cut 6 bases from V and 7 bases from J, with 9 bases between. Per the germline V gene, CDR1 is SGHTA and CDR2 is FQGNSA. The CDR3 is 12 residues long. Here the CDR3 DNA reads TGTGCCAGCAGTTTGGGGGGTGAAAAACTGTTTTTT. This translates into CASSLGGEKLFF.

V and J are TRBV4-2 and TRBJ2-2, with D perhaps TRBD2 (6 bases). V dropped 4 bases and J dropped 1 base, with 10 bases sitting between them. Germline V gene data show CDR1 as LGHNA and CDR2 as YNFKEQ. This CDR3 spans 15 amino acids. The CDR3, as DNA: TGTGCCAGCAGCCCTCGACTAGAGAACACCGGGGAGCTGTTTTTT. This sequence encodes CASSPRLENTGELFF.

The chain links TRBV7-2 to TRBJ1-3; 9 nucleotides agree with TRBD1. Germline V CDR1 and CDR2: SGHTA, FQGNSA. Trimming cost V 5 bases and J 2 bases; bases outside gene matches: 4. The CDR3 extends over 15 amino acids. CDR3 loop: CASSHRTGAGNTIYF. CDR3 nucleotide sequence: TGTGCCAGCAGCCACAGGACAGGGGCTGGAAACACCATATATTTT. Full variable domain (outside the CDR3, taken from reference TRBV7-2 and TRBJ1-3): GAGVSQSPSNKVTEKGKDVELRCDPISGHTALYWYRQSLGQGLEFLIYFQGNSAPDKSGLPSDRFSAERTGGSVSTLTIQRTQQEDSAVYLCASSHRTGAGNTIYFGEGSWLTVV.

This chain joins TRBV19 and TRBJ1-2, with D possibly being TRBD1 (5 bases). V was cut by 7 bases and J by 7 bases, with 19 bases left in between. Germline loops: CDR1 LNHDA, CDR2 SQIVND (reference sequence). The CDR3 loop spans 14 amino acids. This chain's CDR3 is CASTYRGSRSGYTF. The CDR3 coding sequence is TGTGCCAGTACCTATAGGGGATCAAGGTCTGGCTACACCTTC.

The rearrangement joins TRBV24-1 to TRBJ1-4; TRBD1 matches 7 bases. The germline V gene encodes CDR1 KGHDR and CDR2 SFDVKD. V lost 9 bases to trimming and J lost 6 bases; unmatched junction nucleotides: 6. This CDR3 is 13 amino acids long. DNA for the CDR3: TGTGCCACCCTCCGGGACAGATATGAAAAACTGTTTTTT. This codes for CATLRDRYEKLFF.

This chain connects TRBV5-1 to TRBJ2-2; TRBD1 is a possible D gene (5 bases). Trimming took off 2 bases at V and 3 bases at J, with 8 bases between the two ends. CDR1 and CDR2 from the germline V gene are SGHRS and YFSETQ. The CDR3 is 14 residues long. The CDR3, as DNA: TGCGCCAGCAGCTTCGTAGGGGACACCGGGGAGCTGTTTTTT. Translating it yields CASSFVGDTGELFF. The variable domain in full, completed from reference TRBV5-1 and TRBJ2-2, reads KAGVTQTPRYLIKTRGQQVTLSCSPISGHRSVSWYQQTPGQGLQFLFEYFSETQRNKGNFPGRFSGRQFSNSRSEMNVSTLELGDSALYLCASSFVGDTGELFFGEGSRLTVL.

J is TRBJ1-1 and V is TRBV11-2; 10 positions agree with TRBD1. Germline V lookup: CDR1 SGHAT, CDR2 FQNNGV. V lost 5 bases to trimming and J lost 1 base; unmatched junction nucleotides: 7. CDR3 length: 16 residues. CDR3 residues: CASSHRQGATNTEAFF. The CDR3 DNA reads as TGTGCCAGCAGCCATCGACAGGGGGCGACGAACACTGAAGCTTTCTTT.

This clone has a single count. This sequence joins TRBV29-1 and TRBJ1-3; 10 bases agree with TRBD1. The CDR3 sequence is 15 residues long. The germline V gene has CDR1 SQVTM and CDR2 ANQGSEA. Trimming removed 7 bases from V and 2 bases from J; junction bases left unmatched: 8. CDR3 amino acids: CSATGTGAPGNTIYF. The CDR3 DNA follows: TGCAGCGCAACCGGGACAGGGGCCCCTGGAAACACCATATATTTT.

The chain has TRBV19 and TRBJ1-2; 12 nucleotides agree with TRBD1. Germline values: CDR1 LNHDA, CDR2 SQIVND (reference sequence). The length of the CDR3 is 15 residues. Trimming cost V 4 bases and J 4 bases; bases outside gene matches: 4. Written as DNA, the CDR3 is TGTGCCAGTAGTAACCGGGACAGGGGGCCCTATGGCTACACCTTC. Translation gives CASSNRDRGPYGYTF. Together with reference TRBV19 and TRBJ1-2, the CDR3 gives the full variable domain: DGGITQSPKYLFRKEGQNVTLSCEQNLNHDAMYWYRQDPGQGLRLIYYSQIVNDFQKGDIAEGYSVSREKKESFPLTVTSAQKNPTAFYLCASSNRDRGPYGYTFGSGTRLTVV.

J is TRBJ1-3 and V is TRBV10-3; D may be TRBD1 (6 bases). Trimming shortened V by 2 bases and J by 2 bases, and 10 bases separated the two germline ends. The CDR3 runs 15 residues. From germline, CDR1 is ENHRY and CDR2 SYGVKD. The chain's CDR3 is CAISERGAAGNTIYF. CDR3 bases: TGTGCCATCAGTGAGCGGGGGGCGGCTGGAAACACCATATATTTT.

The chain recombines TRBV5-1 with TRBJ2-2; 8 positions match TRBD1. The V segment lost 3 bases and the J segment 6 bases; nucleotides outside the gene matches: 4. CDR1 and CDR2 (germline): SGHRS, YFSETQ. The CDR3 is 14 residues long. CDR3 nucleotide sequence: TGCGCCAGCAGCTACCAGACAGGGGCCGGGGAGCTGTTTTTT. Protein product: CASSYQTGAGELFF.